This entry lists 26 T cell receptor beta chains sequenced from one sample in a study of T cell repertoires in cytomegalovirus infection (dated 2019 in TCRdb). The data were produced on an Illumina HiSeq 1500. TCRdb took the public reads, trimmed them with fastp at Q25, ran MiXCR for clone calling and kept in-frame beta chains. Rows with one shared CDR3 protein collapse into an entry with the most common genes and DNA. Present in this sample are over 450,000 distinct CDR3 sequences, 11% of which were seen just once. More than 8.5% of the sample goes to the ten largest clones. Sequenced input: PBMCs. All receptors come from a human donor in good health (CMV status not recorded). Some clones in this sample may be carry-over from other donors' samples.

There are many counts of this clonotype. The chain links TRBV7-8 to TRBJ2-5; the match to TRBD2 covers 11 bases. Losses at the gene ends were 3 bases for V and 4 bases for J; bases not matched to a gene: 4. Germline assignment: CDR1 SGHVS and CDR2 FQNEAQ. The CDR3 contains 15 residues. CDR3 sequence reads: CASSLLSGRVETQYF. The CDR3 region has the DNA TGTGCCAGCAGCTTGCTTAGCGGGAGGGTAGAGACCCAGTACTTC.

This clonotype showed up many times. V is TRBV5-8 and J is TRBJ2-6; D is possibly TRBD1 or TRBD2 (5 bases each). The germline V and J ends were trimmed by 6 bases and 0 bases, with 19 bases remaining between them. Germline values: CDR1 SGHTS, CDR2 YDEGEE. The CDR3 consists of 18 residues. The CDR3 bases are TGTGCCAGCAAACTAGGGGCCGCCGAATACTCTGGGGCCAACGTCCTGACTTTC. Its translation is CASKLGAAEYSGANVLTF.

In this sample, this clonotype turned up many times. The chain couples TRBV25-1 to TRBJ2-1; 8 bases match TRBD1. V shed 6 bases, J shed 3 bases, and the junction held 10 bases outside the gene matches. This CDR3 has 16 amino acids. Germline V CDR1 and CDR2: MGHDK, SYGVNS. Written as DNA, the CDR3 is TGTGCCAGCAGCGGTACCGGGACAGGTGTCTACAATGAGCAGTTCTTC. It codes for CASSGTGTGVYNEQFF.

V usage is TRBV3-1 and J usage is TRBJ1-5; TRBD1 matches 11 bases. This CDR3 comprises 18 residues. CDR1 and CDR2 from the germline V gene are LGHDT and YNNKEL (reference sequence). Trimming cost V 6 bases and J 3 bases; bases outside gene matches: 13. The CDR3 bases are TGTGCCAGCAGACAGCCGGGACAGGGGGAAAAAAACAATCAGCCCCAGCATTTT. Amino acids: CASRQPGQGEKNNQPQHF.

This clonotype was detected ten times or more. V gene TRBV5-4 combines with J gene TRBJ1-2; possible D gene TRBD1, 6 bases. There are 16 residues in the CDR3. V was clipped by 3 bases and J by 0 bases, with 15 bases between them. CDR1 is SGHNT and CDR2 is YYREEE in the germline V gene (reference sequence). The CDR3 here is CASSSGGGGTNYGYTF. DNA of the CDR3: TGTGCCAGCAGCTCCGGAGGGGGGGGGACTAACTATGGCTACACCTTC.

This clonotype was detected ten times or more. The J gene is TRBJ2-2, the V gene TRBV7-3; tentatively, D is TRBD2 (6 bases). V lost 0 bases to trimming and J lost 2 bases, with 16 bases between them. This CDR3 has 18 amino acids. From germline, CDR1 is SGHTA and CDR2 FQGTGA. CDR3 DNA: TGTGCCAGCAGCTTAACCCCGGGTGGTAGCGGTAACACCGGGGAGCTGTTTTTT. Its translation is CASSLTPGGSGNTGELFF. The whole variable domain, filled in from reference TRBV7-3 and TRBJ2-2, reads GAGVSQTPSNKVTEKGKYVELRCDPISGHTALYWYRQSLGQGPEFLIYFQGTGAADDSGLPNDRFFAVRPEGSVSTLKIQRTERGDSAVYLCASSLTPGGSGNTGELFFGEGSRLTVL.

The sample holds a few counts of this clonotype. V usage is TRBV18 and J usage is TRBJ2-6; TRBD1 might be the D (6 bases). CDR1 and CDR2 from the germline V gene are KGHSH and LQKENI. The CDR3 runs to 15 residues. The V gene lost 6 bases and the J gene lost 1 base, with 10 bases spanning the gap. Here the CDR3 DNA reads TGTGCCAGCTCTCAACAGGGTTCTGGGGCCAACGTCCTGACTTTC. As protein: CASSQQGSGANVLTF.

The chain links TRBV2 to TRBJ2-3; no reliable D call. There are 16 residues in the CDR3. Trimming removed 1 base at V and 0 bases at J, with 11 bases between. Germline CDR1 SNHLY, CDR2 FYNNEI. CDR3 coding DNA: TGTGCCAGCAGTGAAGAGTCAGCAACTAGCACAGATACGCAGTATTTT. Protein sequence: CASSEESATSTDTQYF.

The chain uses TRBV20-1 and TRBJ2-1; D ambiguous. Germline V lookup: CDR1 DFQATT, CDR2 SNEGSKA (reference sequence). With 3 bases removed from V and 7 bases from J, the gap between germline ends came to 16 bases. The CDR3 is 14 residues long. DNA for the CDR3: TGCAGTGCTAGTTGGCAGGTTGATCGAAATGAGCAGTTCTTC. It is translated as CSASWQVDRNEQFF.

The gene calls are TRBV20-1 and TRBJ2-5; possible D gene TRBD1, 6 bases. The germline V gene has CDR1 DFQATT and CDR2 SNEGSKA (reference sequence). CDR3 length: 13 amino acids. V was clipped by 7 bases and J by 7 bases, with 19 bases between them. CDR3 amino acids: CSGHPQGIGTQYF. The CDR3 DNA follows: TGCAGTGGCCACCCGCAGGGGATCGGGACCCAGTACTTC.

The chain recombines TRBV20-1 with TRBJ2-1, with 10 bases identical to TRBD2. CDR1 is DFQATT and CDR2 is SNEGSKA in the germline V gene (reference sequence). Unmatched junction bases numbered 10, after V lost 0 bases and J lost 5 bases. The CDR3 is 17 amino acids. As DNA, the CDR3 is TGCAGTGCTAGAGATATTAGCGGGAGGAAATACCACAATGAGCAGTTCTTC. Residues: CSARDISGRKYHNEQFF.

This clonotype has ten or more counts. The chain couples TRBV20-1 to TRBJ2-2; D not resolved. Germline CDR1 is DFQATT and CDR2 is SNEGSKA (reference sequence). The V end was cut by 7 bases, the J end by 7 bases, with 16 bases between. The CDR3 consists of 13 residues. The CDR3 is CSVFGPSHGELFF. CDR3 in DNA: TGCAGTGTATTCGGGCCAAGTCACGGGGAGCTGTTTTTT.

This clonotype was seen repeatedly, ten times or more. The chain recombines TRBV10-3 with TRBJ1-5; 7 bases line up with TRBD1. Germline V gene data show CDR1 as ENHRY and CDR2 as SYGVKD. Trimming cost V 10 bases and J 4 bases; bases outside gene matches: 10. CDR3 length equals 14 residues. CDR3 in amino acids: CATTQDRKNQPQHF. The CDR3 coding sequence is TGTGCCACGACTCAGGACAGGAAAAATCAGCCCCAGCATTTT.

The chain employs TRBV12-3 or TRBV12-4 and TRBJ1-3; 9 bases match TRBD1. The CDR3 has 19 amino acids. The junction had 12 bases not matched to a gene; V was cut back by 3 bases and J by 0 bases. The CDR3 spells CASSLPPGQGPSSGNTIYF. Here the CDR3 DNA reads TGTGCCAGCAGTTTGCCCCCGGGACAGGGACCAAGCTCTGGAAACACCATATATTTT.

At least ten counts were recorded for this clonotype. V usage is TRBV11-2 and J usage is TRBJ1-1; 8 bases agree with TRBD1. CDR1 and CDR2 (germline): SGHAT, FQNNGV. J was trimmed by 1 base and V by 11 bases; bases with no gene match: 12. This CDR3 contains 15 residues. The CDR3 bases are TGTGCCTCGTCGGACAGGGATAGGCAGAACACTGAAGCTTTCTTT. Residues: CASSDRDRQNTEAFF.

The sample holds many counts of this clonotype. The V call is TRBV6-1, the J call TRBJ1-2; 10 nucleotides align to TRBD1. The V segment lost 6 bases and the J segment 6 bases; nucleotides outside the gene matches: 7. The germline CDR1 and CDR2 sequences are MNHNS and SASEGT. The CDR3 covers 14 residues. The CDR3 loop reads CASSPGTGADGYTF. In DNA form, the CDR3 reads TGTGCCAGCAGCCCCGGGACAGGGGCCGATGGCTACACCTTC.

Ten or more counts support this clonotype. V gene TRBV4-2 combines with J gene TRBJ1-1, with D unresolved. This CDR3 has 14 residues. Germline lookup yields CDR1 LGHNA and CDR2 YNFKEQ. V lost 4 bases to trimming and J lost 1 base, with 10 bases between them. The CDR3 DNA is TGTGCCAGCAGCCGGGGTCGGACGAACACTGAAGCTTTCTTT. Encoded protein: CASSRGRTNTEAFF.

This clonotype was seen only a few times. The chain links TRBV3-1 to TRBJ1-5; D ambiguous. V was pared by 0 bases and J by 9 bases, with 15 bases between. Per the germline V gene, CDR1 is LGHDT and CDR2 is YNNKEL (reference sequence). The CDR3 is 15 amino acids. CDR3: CASSQDLRPTRPQHF. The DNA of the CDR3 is TGTGCCAGCAGCCAAGATCTCCGGCCCACGCGGCCCCAGCATTTT.

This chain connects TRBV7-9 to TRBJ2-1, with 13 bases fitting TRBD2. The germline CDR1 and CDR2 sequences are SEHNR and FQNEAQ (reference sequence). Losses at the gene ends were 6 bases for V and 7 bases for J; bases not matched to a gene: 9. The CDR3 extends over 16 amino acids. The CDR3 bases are TGTGCCAGCAGTCCTCCGGGACTAGCGGGATCGAATGAGCAGTTCTTC. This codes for CASSPPGLAGSNEQFF.

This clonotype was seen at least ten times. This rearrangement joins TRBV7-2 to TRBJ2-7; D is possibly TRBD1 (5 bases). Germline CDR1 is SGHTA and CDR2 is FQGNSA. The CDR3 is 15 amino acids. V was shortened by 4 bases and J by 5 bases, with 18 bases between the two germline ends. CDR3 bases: TGTGCCAGCAGCTCAATAACAGGTTCCAAGGACGAGCAGTACTTC. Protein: CASSSITGSKDEQYF.

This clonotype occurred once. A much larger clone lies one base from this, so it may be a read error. The CDR3 DNA reads TGTTCCAGCAGTTTCGGGACAGGGAGTGAAGCTTTCTTT. Translated: CSSSFGTGSEAFF. The gene calls are TRBV6-8 and TRBJ1-1, with TRBD1 identical over 9 bases. This CDR3 comprises 13 residues. Germline CDR1 MNHGY, CDR2 SAAAGT.

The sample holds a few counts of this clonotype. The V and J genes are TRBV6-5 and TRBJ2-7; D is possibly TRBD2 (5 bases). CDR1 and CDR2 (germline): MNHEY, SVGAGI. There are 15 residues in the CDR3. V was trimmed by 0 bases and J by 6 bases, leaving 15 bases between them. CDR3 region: CASSYSGGLDSEQYF. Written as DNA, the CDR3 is TGTGCCAGCAGTTACTCAGGCGGACTTGATTCCGAGCAGTACTTC.

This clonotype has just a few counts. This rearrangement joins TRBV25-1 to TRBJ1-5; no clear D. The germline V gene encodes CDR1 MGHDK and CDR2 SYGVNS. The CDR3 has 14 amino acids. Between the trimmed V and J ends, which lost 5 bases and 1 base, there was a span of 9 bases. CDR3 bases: TGTGCCAGCAGTCCGAGGGAGAGCAATCAGCCCCAGCATTTT. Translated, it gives CASSPRESNQPQHF.

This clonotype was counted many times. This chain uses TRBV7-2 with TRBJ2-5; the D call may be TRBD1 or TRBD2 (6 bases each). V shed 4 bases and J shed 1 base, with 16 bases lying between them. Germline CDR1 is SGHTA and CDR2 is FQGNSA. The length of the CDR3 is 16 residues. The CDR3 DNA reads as TGTGCCAGCAGCTCCCGTGGAGGGGGACTCCAAGAGACCCAGTACTTC. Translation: CASSSRGGGLQETQYF.

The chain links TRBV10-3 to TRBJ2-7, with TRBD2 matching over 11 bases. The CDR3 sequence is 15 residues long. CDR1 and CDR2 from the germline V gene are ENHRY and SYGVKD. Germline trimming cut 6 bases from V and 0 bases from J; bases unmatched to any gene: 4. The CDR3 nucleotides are TGTGCCATCAGGGAGACTAGCGGGGTCTCCTACGAGCAGTACTTC. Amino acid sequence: CAIRETSGVSYEQYF.

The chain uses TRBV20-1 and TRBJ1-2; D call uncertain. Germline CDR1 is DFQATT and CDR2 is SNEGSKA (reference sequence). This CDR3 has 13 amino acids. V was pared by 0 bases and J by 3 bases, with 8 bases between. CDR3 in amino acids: CSARDPRDYGYTF. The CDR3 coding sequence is TGCAGTGCTAGAGATCCTAGGGACTATGGCTACACCTTC.